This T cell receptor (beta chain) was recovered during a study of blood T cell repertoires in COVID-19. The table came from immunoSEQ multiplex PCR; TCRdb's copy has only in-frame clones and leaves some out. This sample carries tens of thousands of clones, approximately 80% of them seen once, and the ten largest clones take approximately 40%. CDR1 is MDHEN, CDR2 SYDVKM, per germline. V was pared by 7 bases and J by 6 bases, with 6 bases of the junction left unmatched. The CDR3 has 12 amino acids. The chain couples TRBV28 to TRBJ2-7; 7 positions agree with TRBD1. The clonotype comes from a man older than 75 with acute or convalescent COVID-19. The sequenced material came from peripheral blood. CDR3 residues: CASTLQGPEQYF. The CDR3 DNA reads TGTGCCAGCACTCTACAGGGGCCCGAGCAGTACTTC.